The present T cell receptor beta chain was sequenced within a study of blood T cell repertoires in COVID-19. Here immunoSEQ multiplex PCR was the method, and the copy in TCRdb shows in-frame clones only, minus some. The sample yields 50,000 to 80,000 clones, more than 60% seen once. The CDR3 contains 16 residues. V was shortened by 3 bases and J by 1 base, with 15 bases between the two germline ends. Germline V gives CDR1 SGHRS, CDR2 YFSETQ. Sequencing was performed on peripheral blood. The rearrangement joins TRBV5-1 to TRBJ2-3; D possibly corresponds to TRBD2 (5 bases). The sequence was collected from a human donor in a cohort sampled during active COVID-19. The CDR3 here is CASSSGPWGGTDTQYF. CDR3 nucleotides: TGCGCCAGCAGCTCTGGGCCCTGGGGAGGCACAGATACGCAGTATTTT.